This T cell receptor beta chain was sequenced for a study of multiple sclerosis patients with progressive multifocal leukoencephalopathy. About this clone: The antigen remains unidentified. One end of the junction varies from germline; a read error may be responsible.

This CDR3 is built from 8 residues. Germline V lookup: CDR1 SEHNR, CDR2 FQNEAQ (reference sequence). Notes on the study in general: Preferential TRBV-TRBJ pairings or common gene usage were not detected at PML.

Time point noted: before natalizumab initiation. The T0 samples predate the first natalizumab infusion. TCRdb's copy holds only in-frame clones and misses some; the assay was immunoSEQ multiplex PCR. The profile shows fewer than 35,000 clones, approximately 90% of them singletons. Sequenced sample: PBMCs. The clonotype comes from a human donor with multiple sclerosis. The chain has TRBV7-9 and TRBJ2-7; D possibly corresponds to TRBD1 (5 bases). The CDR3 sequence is CASSLDSF. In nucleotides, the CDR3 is TGTGCCAGCAGCCTAGACAGCTTC. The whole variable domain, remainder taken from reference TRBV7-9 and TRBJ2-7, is DTGVSQNPRHKITKRGQNVTFRCDPISEHNRLYWYRQTLGQGPEFLTYFQNEAQLEKSRLLSDRFSAERPKGSFSTLEIQRTEQGDSAMYLCASSLDSFGPGTRLTVT.